Here is one T cell receptor (beta chain) with its context. The time point was: pretreatment peripheral blood. In each PCR, synthetic TCR analog templates were spiked in. The table came from immunoSEQ multiplex PCR; TCRdb's copy has only in-frame clones and leaves some out. Of tens of thousands of clones listed, around 84% are singletons. The data are from a study of PD-L1 blockade in urothelial cancer. Whole-study context: A median approximately 150,000 T cells were found in blood samples.

The CDR3 length is 17 residues. The V gene's germline CDR1 is SGHTA and CDR2 FQGNSA. V trimming: 0 bases; J trimming: 5 bases; junction bases outside the gene matches: 7. This specimen was PBMCs, taken around atezolizumab (anti-PD-L1) treatment. The rearrangement links TRBV7-2 to TRBJ1-5, with 10 bases lining up with TRBD1. This sequence was found in a woman in her sixties or seventies with urothelial cancer. The CDR3 sequence: CASSLAPTGTGDQPQHF. The CDR3 coding sequence is TGTGCCAGCAGCTTAGCCCCGACCGGGACAGGGGATCAGCCCCAGCATTTT.